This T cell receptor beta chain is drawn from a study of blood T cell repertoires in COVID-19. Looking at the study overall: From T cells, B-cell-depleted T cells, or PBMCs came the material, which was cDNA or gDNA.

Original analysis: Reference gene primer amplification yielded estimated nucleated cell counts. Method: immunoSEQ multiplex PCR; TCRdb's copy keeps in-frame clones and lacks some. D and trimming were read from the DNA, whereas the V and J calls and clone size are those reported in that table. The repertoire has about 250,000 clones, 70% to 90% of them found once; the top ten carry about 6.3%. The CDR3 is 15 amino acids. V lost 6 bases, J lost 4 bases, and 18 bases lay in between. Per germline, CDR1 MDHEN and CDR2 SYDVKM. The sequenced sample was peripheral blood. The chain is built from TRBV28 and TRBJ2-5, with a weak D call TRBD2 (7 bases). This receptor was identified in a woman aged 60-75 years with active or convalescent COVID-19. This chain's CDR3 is CASRKGGRVGETQYF. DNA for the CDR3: TGTGCCAGCAGGAAGGGGGGGCGCGTCGGAGAGACCCAGTACTTC.